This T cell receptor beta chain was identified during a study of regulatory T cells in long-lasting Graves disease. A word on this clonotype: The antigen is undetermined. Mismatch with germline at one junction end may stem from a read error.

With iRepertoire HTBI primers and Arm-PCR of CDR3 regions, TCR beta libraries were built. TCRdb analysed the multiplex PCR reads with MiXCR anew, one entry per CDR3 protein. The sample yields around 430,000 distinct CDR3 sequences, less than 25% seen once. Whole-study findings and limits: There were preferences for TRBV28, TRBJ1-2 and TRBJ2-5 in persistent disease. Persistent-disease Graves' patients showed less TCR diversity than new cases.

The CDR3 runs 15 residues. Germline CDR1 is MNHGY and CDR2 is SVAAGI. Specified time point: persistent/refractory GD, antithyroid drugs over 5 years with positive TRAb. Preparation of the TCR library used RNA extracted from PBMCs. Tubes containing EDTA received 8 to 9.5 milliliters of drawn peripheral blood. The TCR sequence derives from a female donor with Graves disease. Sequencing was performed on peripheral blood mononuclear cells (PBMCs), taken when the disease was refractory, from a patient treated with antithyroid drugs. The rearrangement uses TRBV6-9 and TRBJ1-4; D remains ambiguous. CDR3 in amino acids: CANSYFGRSNEKLFF. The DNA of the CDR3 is TGTGCCAACAGTTATTTCGGTAGGAGTAATGAAAAACTGTTTTTT.